This passage covers 24 T cell receptor beta chains from one sample sequenced in a study of blood T cells in healthy people across ages. The second PCR ran about 6 to 12 cycles with a sample-barcoded 5' primer and J-beta primers. TCRdb re-called the 5' RACE reads through MiXCR, storing one row per CDR3 protein. The sample has hundreds of thousands of distinct CDR3 sequences; roughly 64% are singletons. The sample comprised blood. These receptor sequences come from a young man in good health.

CDR3 DNA: TGTGCCAGCAGTTACGATCCAGGGGCGAGGTATGGCTACACCTTC. As protein: CASSYDPGARYGYTF. The chain couples TRBV6-5 to TRBJ1-2; TRBD1 might be the D (6 bases). The V gene lost 2 bases and the J gene lost 5 bases, with 15 bases spanning the gap. This CDR3 has 15 residues. CDR1 and CDR2 from the germline V gene are MNHEY and SVGAGI.

The CDR3 DNA is TGCAGTGCTAGCTCTGGGGGGCGATACAATGAGCAGTTCTTC. Translation gives CSASSGGRYNEQFF. This chain uses TRBV20-1 with TRBJ2-1; the D gene could be TRBD1 or TRBD2 (6 bases each). This CDR3 has 14 residues. V lost 3 bases and J 4 bases, leaving 13 bases between the germline ends. Germline assignment: CDR1 DFQATT and CDR2 SNEGSKA (reference sequence).

The gene calls are TRBV6-5 and TRBJ2-7; a possible D gene is TRBD2 (6 bases). Per the germline V gene, CDR1 is MNHEY and CDR2 is SVGAGI. V lost 7 bases and J lost 2, with 9 bases in between. This CDR3 region has 12 residues. CDR3: CASTGLAYEQYF. CDR3 in DNA: TGTGCCAGCACGGGACTTGCCTACGAGCAGTACTTC.

This chain uses TRBV14 with TRBJ1-6, with D possibly matching TRBD1 (5 bases). V was shortened by 4 bases and J by 6 bases, with 16 bases between the two germline ends. The germline gives CDR1 SGHDN, CDR2 FVKESK. The CDR3 spans 16 residues. CDR3 nucleotide sequence: TGTGCCAGCAGCCCGAATATAGCAGGGTTTAATTCACCCCTCCACTTT. This encodes CASSPNIAGFNSPLHF.

The V gene is TRBV7-6, the J gene TRBJ2-5, with D perhaps matching TRBD1 or TRBD2 (7 bases each). Germline CDR1 reads SGHVS; CDR2 reads FNYEAQ. The length of the CDR3 is 15 residues. V was trimmed by 2 bases and J by 11 bases, leaving 21 bases between them. DNA of the CDR3: TGTGCCAGCAGCTTACTGGCAGGGGGGGACCTGGAGCAGTACTTC. Its protein is CASSLLAGGDLEQYF.

Turning to this clonotype: This is likely a read error, given that the CDR3 carries no conserved phenylalanine or tryptophan at its end. This chain uses TRBV30 with TRBJ1-1; 8 bases are a match to TRBD1. V trimming: 4 bases; J trimming: 10 bases; junction bases outside the gene matches: 11. Germline V gene sequence: CDR1 GTSNPN, CDR2 SVGIG (reference sequence). This CDR3 is 13 amino acids long. CDR3: CAWTRDRGMVAFL. The CDR3 nucleotides read TGTGCCTGGACCCGAGACAGGGGTATGGTAGCTTTCCTT.

The chain is built from TRBV28 and TRBJ2-4; the D gene could be TRBD1 or TRBD2 (5 bases each). Trimming removed 4 bases at V and 2 bases at J, with 12 bases between. This CDR3 is built from 15 residues. CDR1 and CDR2 from the germline V gene are MDHEN and SYDVKM. The CDR3 spells CASSSRGSTKNIQYF. The CDR3, as DNA: TGTGCCAGCAGTTCCCGGGGCTCGACCAAAAACATTCAGTACTTC.

Points on this clonotype: A read error may account for a junction end that differs from germline. This chain uses TRBV7-6 with TRBJ2-1, with 10 nucleotides matching TRBD1. CDR3 length: 15 residues. Germline loops: CDR1 SGHVS, CDR2 FNYEAQ. This CDR3 is CASSPGQGSFNEQFF. The CDR3 nucleotides read TGTGCCAGCAGCCCGGGACAGGGGTCCTTCAATGAGCAGTTCTTC.

The V call is TRBV20-1, the J call TRBJ1-6; D is perhaps TRBD1 (5 bases). V lost 4 bases to trimming and J lost 4 bases, with 14 bases between them. Germline loops: CDR1 DFQATT, CDR2 SNEGSKA (reference sequence). This CDR3 contains 15 residues. The CDR3: CSAIPLGVYNSPLHF. The CDR3 nucleotides are TGCAGTGCTATCCCCCTGGGGGTTTATAATTCACCCCTCCACTTT.

This clonotype was counted a few times. V is TRBV7-9 and J is TRBJ1-4; 7 bases match TRBD1. CDR1 is SEHNR and CDR2 is FQNEAQ in the germline V gene (reference sequence). This CDR3 has 15 amino acids. V trimming: 6 bases; J trimming: 8 bases; junction bases outside the gene matches: 12. CDR3 protein: CASSYTGTVLEKLFF. CDR3 nucleotide sequence: TGTGCCAGCAGTTATACCGGGACAGTGTTAGAAAAACTGTTTTTT.

V usage is TRBV6-2 or TRBV6-3 and J usage is TRBJ2-1; D is perhaps TRBD1 or TRBD2 (6 bases each). This CDR3 contains 15 residues. Trimming took 6 bases from V and 8 from J, leaving 20 bases between them. Germline V gene sequence: CDR1 MNHEY, CDR2 SVGEGT. The CDR3 DNA reads as TGTGCCAGCAGGGAGGGTGCACTTGGGGGCGATGAGCAGTTCTTC. Protein sequence: CASREGALGGDEQFF.

The V gene is TRBV7-9, the J gene TRBJ2-7; D is unresolved. The CDR3 sequence is 14 residues long. The V gene's germline CDR1 is SEHNR and CDR2 FQNEAQ (reference sequence). Deletions cut 5 bases from V and 7 bases from J, with 18 bases between. The CDR3: CASSSNSGSDEQYF. CDR3 bases: TGTGCCAGCAGCAGCAACTCCGGTTCTGATGAGCAGTACTTC.

The chain has TRBV6-1 and TRBJ2-7, with unresolved D. V lost 11 bases and J 0 bases, leaving 11 bases between the germline ends. There are 12 residues in the CDR3. From germline, CDR1 is MNHNS and CDR2 SASEGT. Here the CDR3 DNA reads TGTGCCGGGTGTACGGACTCCTACGAGCAGTACTTC. It codes for CAGCTDSYEQYF.

This clonotype was counted a single time. This chain links TRBV12-3 or TRBV12-4 with TRBJ2-7; a possible D gene is TRBD1 (6 bases). Between the trimmed V and J ends, which lost 6 bases and 10 bases, there was a span of 22 bases. This CDR3 has 14 residues. The CDR3 sequence is CASRRGYGDETQYF. The CDR3 DNA reads as TGTGCCAGCAGAAGGGGGTACGGGGATGAGACTCAGTACTTC.

This clonotype was picked up a small number of times. V gene TRBV7-2 combines with J gene TRBJ2-2; weak D call: TRBD1 (6 bases). The V gene's germline CDR1 is SGHTA and CDR2 FQGNSA. The CDR3 runs to 14 residues. Trimming took off 1 base at V and 4 bases at J, with 7 bases between the two ends. The CDR3: CASSLGQATGELFF. For the CDR3, the DNA is TGTGCCAGCAGCTTAGGACAGGCCACCGGGGAGCTGTTTTTT.

This clonotype was counted between two and nine times. The rearrangement links TRBV20-1 to TRBJ1-2; tentatively, D is TRBD1 (6 bases). Per germline, CDR1 DFQATT and CDR2 SNEGSKA (reference sequence). The CDR3 has 14 residues. The V gene lost 6 bases and the J gene lost 2 bases, with 16 bases spanning the gap. The CDR3 DNA reads TGCAGTGCCCGGGCGTGGCAGGGGAACTATGGCTACACCTTC. Its translation is CSARAWQGNYGYTF.

The V gene is TRBV7-2, the J gene TRBJ2-4; D is perhaps TRBD2 (6 bases). The DNA end is a closer match to TRBJ2-7, so the J assignment may be wrong. Germline values: CDR1 SGHTA, CDR2 FQGNSA. The CDR3 is 14 residues long. As DNA, the CDR3 is TGTGCCAGCAGCTTAGCCGGGGGTGACTACGAGCAGTACTTC. Protein: CASSLAGGDYEQYF.

This clonotype was counted at least ten times. V and J are TRBV6-2 or TRBV6-3 and TRBJ2-7; D not resolved. Germline assignment: CDR1 MNHEY and CDR2 SVGEGT. V lost 4 bases and J lost 1, with 8 bases in between. The CDR3 has 13 residues. The CDR3 sequence: CASSSGVSYEQYF. DNA of the CDR3: TGTGCCAGCAGTTCTGGGGTTTCCTACGAGCAGTACTTC.

This chain links TRBV7-2 with TRBJ2-1, with TRBD2 matching over 11 bases. CDR1 is SGHTA and CDR2 is FQGNSA in the germline V gene. Losses at the gene ends were 7 bases for V and 5 bases for J; bases not matched to a gene: 10. This CDR3 spans 16 amino acids. CDR3 region: CASTGPGTSGDNEQFF. The CDR3 DNA follows: TGTGCCAGCACCGGCCCCGGGACTAGCGGTGACAATGAGCAGTTCTTC.

This chain links TRBV7-6 with TRBJ2-3; D gene unclear. The V end was cut by 5 bases, the J end by 9 bases, with 12 bases between. Germline-derived CDR1 and CDR2 are SGHVS and FNYEAQ. The CDR3 covers 12 residues. CDR3 sequence reads: CASSLPRQTQYF. The DNA of the CDR3 is TGTGCCAGCAGCCTGCCACGTCAAACGCAGTATTTT.

V is TRBV7-3 and J is TRBJ2-1; TRBD2 might be the D (6 bases). Germline V gene data show CDR1 as SGHTA and CDR2 as FQGTGA. V shed 1 base and J shed 7 bases, with 23 bases lying between them. CDR3 length: 18 amino acids. The CDR3 protein is CASSLKPLVLSGTNEQFF. In DNA, the CDR3 is TGTGCCAGCAGCTTAAAACCCCTCGTCCTTAGCGGTACTAATGAGCAGTTCTTC.

This clonotype was picked up a small number of times. The chain combines TRBV20-1 with TRBJ2-1; TRBD2 matches 7 bases. Germline V gene sequence: CDR1 DFQATT, CDR2 SNEGSKA (reference sequence). The CDR3 has 17 amino acids. Trimming cost V 5 bases and J 7 bases; bases outside gene matches: 20. The CDR3 sequence is CSAPRSGGSLPGNEQFF. Written as DNA, the CDR3 is TGCAGTGCTCCCCGGTCGGGCGGGAGTCTCCCGGGGAATGAGCAGTTCTTC.

As regards this clonotype: An end of the junction differs from the germline gene, which may be a read error. The chain is built from TRBV9 and TRBJ1-2; TRBD1 might be the D (6 bases). Germline V gene data show CDR1 as SGDLS and CDR2 as YYNGEE. The CDR3 consists of 15 residues. The CDR3 loop is CACSPPGTNSLGYTF. In nucleotides, the CDR3 is TGTGCCTGCAGCCCTCCTGGGACAAATTCTTTGGGCTACACCTTC.

V usage is TRBV6-2 or TRBV6-3 and J usage is TRBJ1-6; tentative D call: TRBD1 (6 bases). Germline CDR1 reads MNHEY; CDR2 reads SVGEGT. Trimming stripped 4 bases from V and 9 bases from J, with 16 bases between. CDR3 length: 15 amino acids. CDR3 in DNA: TGTGCCAGCAGTTCACGAACAGGGCAGACTTCACCCCTCCACTTT. Its translation: CASSSRTGQTSPLHF.